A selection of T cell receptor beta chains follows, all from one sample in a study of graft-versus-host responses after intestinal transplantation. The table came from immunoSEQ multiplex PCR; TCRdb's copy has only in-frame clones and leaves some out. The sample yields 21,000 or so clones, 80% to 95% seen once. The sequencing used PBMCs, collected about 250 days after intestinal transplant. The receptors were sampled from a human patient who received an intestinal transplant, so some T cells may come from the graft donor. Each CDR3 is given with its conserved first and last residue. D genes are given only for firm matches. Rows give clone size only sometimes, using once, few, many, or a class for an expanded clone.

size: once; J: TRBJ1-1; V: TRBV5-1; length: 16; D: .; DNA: TGCGCCAGCAGCTTGGTATTTGGGCAGGTGAACACTGAAGCTTTCTTT; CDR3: CASSLVFGQVNTEAFF
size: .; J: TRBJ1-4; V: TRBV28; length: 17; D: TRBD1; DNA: TGTGCCAGCAGTTTATTGGGTGAGACAGGGGTGGAGGAAAAACTGTTTTTT; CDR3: CASSLLGETGVEEKLFF
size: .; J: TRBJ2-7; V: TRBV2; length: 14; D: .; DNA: TGTGCCAGCAGTGCAGGTGGTAGGCGGTACGAGCAGTACTTC; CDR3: CASSAGGRRYEQYF
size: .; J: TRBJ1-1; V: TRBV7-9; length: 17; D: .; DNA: TGTGCCAGCACCCCAAAAAGGGCTGGCCCCATGAACACTGAAGCTTTCTTT; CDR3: CASTPKRAGPMNTEAFF
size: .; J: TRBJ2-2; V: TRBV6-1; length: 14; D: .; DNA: TGTGCCAGCAGTGAATCTGGCGAGACCGGGGAGCTGTTTTTT; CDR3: CASSESGETGELFF
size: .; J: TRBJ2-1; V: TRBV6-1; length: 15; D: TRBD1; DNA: TGTGCCAGCAGGGACAGGGTGGCAGGCTACAATGAGCAGTTCTTC; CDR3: CASRDRVAGYNEQFF
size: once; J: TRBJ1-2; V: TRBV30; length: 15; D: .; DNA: TGTGCCTGGAGTGTAGGACTCCTAGGAGACTATGGCTACACCTTC; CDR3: CAWSVGLLGDYGYTF
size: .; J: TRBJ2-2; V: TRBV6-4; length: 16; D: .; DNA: TGTGCCAGCAGTGACGACACTAGGTCGAACACCGGGGAGCTGTTTTTT; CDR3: CASSDDTRSNTGELFF
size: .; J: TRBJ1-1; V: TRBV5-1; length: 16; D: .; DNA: TGCGCCAGCAGGTATTTCCCGACAGACCTTAACACTGAAGCTTTCTTT; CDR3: CASRYFPTDLNTEAFF
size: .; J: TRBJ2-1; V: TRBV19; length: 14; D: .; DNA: TGTGCCAGTAGTTTTCGGAGGGGTAAGGATGAGCAGTTCTTC; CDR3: CASSFRRGKDEQFF
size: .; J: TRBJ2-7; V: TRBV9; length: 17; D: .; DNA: TGTGCCAGCAGCGTAGCTACCCCAGGGGTCAGCTCCTACGAGCAGTACTTC; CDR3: CASSVATPGVSSYEQYF
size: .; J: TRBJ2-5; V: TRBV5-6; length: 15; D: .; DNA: TGTGCCAGCAGCTTGGCTCTAGCGACACAAGAGACCCAGTACTTC; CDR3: CASSLALATQETQYF
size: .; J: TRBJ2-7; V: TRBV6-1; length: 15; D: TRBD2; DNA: TGTGCCAGCCGGGGGGAGAGCGAAGCAGCCTACGAGCAGTACTTC; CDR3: CASRGESEAAYEQYF
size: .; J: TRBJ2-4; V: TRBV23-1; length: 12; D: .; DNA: TGCGCCGTGGACGGCAACTCCGGCATTCAGTACTTC; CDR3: CAVDGNSGIQYF
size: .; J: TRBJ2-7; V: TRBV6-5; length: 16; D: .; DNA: TGTGCCAGCAGTTATTGGACTCGGGCCCGACCCAGCGAGCAGTACTTC; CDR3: CASSYWTRARPSEQYF